This is a list of T cell receptor beta chains from one sample in a study of Graves' ophthalmopathy and Graves' hyperthyroidism. Each CDR3 protein is one row after TCRdb ran MiXCR on the multiplex PCR reads. This sample has a few hundred thousand distinct CDR3 sequences, with just under 40% found just once. Sequencing used peripheral blood or thyroid tissue (not recorded which). Receptors originate from an adult man with Graves' hyperthyroidism. Both conserved end residues are part of each CDR3. Fields, in order: V gene, J gene, clone size, D gene, CDR3 DNA, CDR3 protein. A D gene is named only where the DNA matches it firmly. A row's size may be missing; if present it is once, few, many or a size class.

V gene: TRBV9; J gene: TRBJ2-5; clone size: few; D gene: TRBD2; CDR3 DNA: TGTGCCAGCAGCGTGACTAGCGGGGGTTTCCAAGAGACCCAGTACTTC; CDR3 protein: CASSVTSGGFQETQYF
V gene: TRBV2; J gene: TRBJ1-1; clone size: NA; D gene: TRBD1; CDR3 DNA: TGTGCCAGCTCAAAAGACAGGGTTGACACTGAAGCTTTCTTT; CDR3 protein: CASSKDRVDTEAFF
V gene: TRBV29-1; J gene: TRBJ2-1; clone size: NA; D gene: TRBD1; CDR3 DNA: TGCAGCGTTGATCCCAGGGGGCTGGACAATGAGCAGTTCTTC; CDR3 protein: CSVDPRGLDNEQFF
V gene: TRBV20-1; J gene: TRBJ1-2; clone size: many; D gene: NA; CDR3 DNA: TGCAGTGCTAGAGACCCAGTCCACTATGGCTACACCTTC; CDR3 protein: CSARDPVHYGYTF
V gene: TRBV7-2; J gene: TRBJ2-5; clone size: NA; D gene: NA; CDR3 DNA: TGTGCCAGCAGCTTACCTAGCCCTAGGGAGACCCAGTACTTC; CDR3 protein: CASSLPSPRETQYF
V gene: TRBV10-3; J gene: TRBJ2-2; clone size: many; D gene: TRBD2; CDR3 DNA: TGTGCCAGCAGGGCGGGAGGGCTGAGCGGGGAGCTGTTTTTT; CDR3 protein: CASRAGGLSGELFF
V gene: TRBV29-1; J gene: TRBJ2-5; clone size: NA; D gene: NA; CDR3 DNA: TGCAGCGTTGTGGACTCCTCGCGCCAAGATCGGAACAGAGGGGAGACCCAGTACTTC; CDR3 protein: CSVVDSSRQDRNRGETQYF
V gene: TRBV5-1; J gene: TRBJ2-1; clone size: NA; D gene: TRBD1; CDR3 DNA: TGCGCCAGCAGCAGGACAGGGGGCGGTGAGCAGTTCTTC; CDR3 protein: CASSRTGGGEQFF
V gene: TRBV12-3/TRBV12-4; J gene: TRBJ1-4; clone size: NA; D gene: NA; CDR3 DNA: TGTGCCAGCAGTTTATATGCAGGGGCCCTGGCGACTAATGAAAAACTGTTTTTT; CDR3 protein: CASSLYAGALATNEKLFF
V gene: TRBV5-1; J gene: TRBJ2-1; clone size: few; D gene: NA; CDR3 DNA: TGTGCCAGCAGCTTGGGCAACAGGGGAGGGCAGTTCTTC; CDR3 protein: CASSLGNRGGQFF
V gene: TRBV24-1; J gene: TRBJ1-2; clone size: few; D gene: NA; CDR3 DNA: TGTGCCACCAGTGAATGGGAGGGATTTGACTATGGCTACACCTTC; CDR3 protein: CATSEWEGFDYGYTF
V gene: TRBV5-1; J gene: TRBJ1-2; clone size: few; D gene: TRBD1; CDR3 DNA: TGCGCCAGTAGACAGGGGATCGACAACTATGGCTACACCTTC; CDR3 protein: CASRQGIDNYGYTF
V gene: TRBV12-3/TRBV12-4; J gene: TRBJ2-7; clone size: NA; D gene: NA; CDR3 DNA: TGTGCCAGCAGTTCGACAGGGGAGGGCGAGCAGTACTTC; CDR3 protein: CASSSTGEGEQYF
V gene: TRBV6-6; J gene: TRBJ1-4; clone size: NA; D gene: NA; CDR3 DNA: TGTGCCAGCAGTCTACCGACTGCAACTAATGAAAAACTGTTTTTT; CDR3 protein: CASSLPTATNEKLFF
V gene: TRBV29-1; J gene: TRBJ1-2; clone size: many; D gene: NA; CDR3 DNA: TGCAGCGCTGGACCACTTTCAGGTTTAGGCTATGGCTACACCTTC; CDR3 protein: CSAGPLSGLGYGYTF
V gene: TRBV7-2; J gene: TRBJ2-3; clone size: NA; D gene: NA; CDR3 DNA: TGTGCCAGCAGCCCCCTCGCTGGCGGACGATACACAGATACGCAGTATTTT; CDR3 protein: CASSPLAGGRYTDTQYF
V gene: TRBV20-1; J gene: TRBJ1-1; clone size: many; D gene: NA; CDR3 DNA: TGCAGTGCTAGAGGTGTAAGCGGGGGAGGGAGGGAGTCTGAAGCTTTCTTT; CDR3 protein: CSARGVSGGGRESEAFF
V gene: TRBV29-1; J gene: TRBJ1-2; clone size: NA; D gene: TRBD1; CDR3 DNA: TGCAGCGCCCGGCCGGGACAGGGGTATGGCTACACCTTC; CDR3 protein: CSARPGQGYGYTF
V gene: TRBV20-1; J gene: TRBJ1-1; clone size: few; D gene: NA; CDR3 DNA: TGCAGTGCTCACAAGACGGGGCGGGTCACTGAAGCTTTCTTT; CDR3 protein: CSAHKTGRVTEAFF
V gene: TRBV7-9; J gene: TRBJ2-7; clone size: many; D gene: NA; CDR3 DNA: TGTGCCAGCAGCTTAGTGCGCGCGGGGCCCTACGAGCAGTACTTC; CDR3 protein: CASSLVRAGPYEQYF
V gene: TRBV2; J gene: TRBJ1-5; clone size: many; D gene: TRBD1; CDR3 DNA: TGTGCCAGCAATCGGGACAGCTACAATCAGCCCCAGCATTTT; CDR3 protein: CASNRDSYNQPQHF
V gene: TRBV29-1; J gene: TRBJ2-5; clone size: NA; D gene: TRBD2; CDR3 DNA: TGCAGCGTCCTAGCGGGGGGGGGGGAGACCCAGTACTTC; CDR3 protein: CSVLAGGGETQYF
V gene: TRBV19; J gene: TRBJ1-1; clone size: many; D gene: NA; CDR3 DNA: TGTGCCAGTCGCAACCCTCTGAACACTGAAGCTTTCTTT; CDR3 protein: CASRNPLNTEAFF
V gene: TRBV12-3/TRBV12-4; J gene: TRBJ1-1; clone size: many; D gene: NA; CDR3 DNA: TGTGCCAGCAAGGTAATGGGAGTTTGGACTGAAGCTTTCTTT; CDR3 protein: CASKVMGVWTEAFF
V gene: TRBV7-9; J gene: TRBJ1-1; clone size: NA; D gene: NA; CDR3 DNA: TGTGCCAGCAGCCAGGCAGGGTATTCTGAAGCTTTCTTT; CDR3 protein: CASSQAGYSEAFF
V gene: TRBV7-3; J gene: TRBJ2-3; clone size: NA; D gene: NA; CDR3 DNA: TGTGCCAGCAGCGCACAGGGAGGGGGGGCAGATACGCAGTATTTT; CDR3 protein: CASSAQGGGADTQYF
V gene: TRBV27; J gene: TRBJ2-3; clone size: few; D gene: NA; CDR3 DNA: TGTGCCAGCAGTGACGGGGGCCAGCCCTACACAGATACGCAGTATTTT; CDR3 protein: CASSDGGQPYTDTQYF
V gene: TRBV24-1; J gene: TRBJ2-5; clone size: NA; D gene: TRBD1; CDR3 DNA: TGTGCCACCAGTCCGGGACAGTACCAAGAGACCCAGTACTTC; CDR3 protein: CATSPGQYQETQYF